This record covers a single T cell receptor beta chain. Antigen unknown. The identical CDR3 is also encoded by other nucleotide sequences in the sample. The source of the sample is a study of human thymus T cells. Points from the study as a whole: Thymic repertoires from unrelated individuals overlapped highly, related research reported.

The CDR3 sequence is 12 residues long. Trimming took off 0 bases at V and 5 bases at J, with 5 bases between the two ends. Germline CDR1 reads SGHRS; CDR2 reads YFSETQ. The assay was immunoSEQ multiplex PCR, and TCRdb's table has in-frame clones only and misses some. Counted here are 120,000 or so clones, around 94% occurring once; the ten biggest clones make up around 0.025%. Resections were taken during corrective heart surgery, and the thymus tissue came from these. The chain combines TRBV5-1 with TRBJ2-5; D uncertain. The material sequenced was thymus tissue. This sequence was found in a boy younger than two with a congenital heart defect but otherwise immunologically healthy. For the CDR3, the DNA is TGCGCCAGCAGCTTGGGCAGGGAGACCCAGTACTTC. This gives the protein CASSLGRETQYF.